This T cell receptor (beta chain) was captured by sequencing in a study of T-cell memory formation after mild COVID-19 (dated by TCRdb to 2020 to 2022). Regarding the research as a whole: TCR sequence clusters from the two donors were found to be largely donor specific. Longitudinal TCRalpha and TCRbeta repertoire sequencing tracked T-cell clones expanding and contracting after mild COVID-19 in a couple of donors. The cohort comprised two young, previously healthy adult volunteers, one female and one male. The full study reports these points: Only a couple of mild cases were covered by the study, and larger cohorts that include severe cases with pre-infection samples were considered necessary. Clones contracting from day 15 to 85 had balanced CD4/CD8 phenotypes, while a second wave expanding from day 15 to 37 was biased towards CD4+. SARS-CoV-2 specificity of the second-wave clones peaking on day 37 was not confirmed. Contracting CD4+ clones were found mainly in CM and EM memory subsets, while CD8+ clones were enriched in EMRA. Some responding clones were detected in pre-infection memory, suggesting pre-existing cross-reactive memory T cells joined the SARS-CoV-2 response.

On this clonotype itself: Its antigen is currently not known. The sample holds no much larger clone one base away, and base qualities are not on file.

For CDR1 and CDR2, the germline V gene lists ENHRY and SYGVKD. Its CDR3 holds 12 amino acids, cysteine through phenylalanine. The only DNA kept is the CDR3, 36 bases in frame from the first base. V loses 2 bases of germline sequence and J loses 4 bases, and the interval between the two ends is 3 bases. These reads were obtained on an Illumina NovaSeq 6000. TCRalpha and TCRbeta cDNA libraries were built by 5'RACE with constant-segment primers, adding sample barcodes and unique molecular identifiers. RNA was extracted from every sample with Trizol reagent. Libraries were amplified in two PCR steps, with a second sample barcode and Illumina TruSeq adapters added in the second step. Sequencing of libraries was performed on an Illumina NovaSeq with 2 x 150 bp paired-end reads. The study's own analysis went as follows. With migec v1.2.7, reads were demultiplexed and then collapsed into UMI-guided consensus sequences. Using mixcr v2.1.11, the UMI consensuses were aligned to TRA and TRB V and J templates and assembled into clonotypes. A clonotype was counted as expanded or contracted only when both edgeR and NoisET called the clonotype significant, with the noise models trained on biological replicates. For edgeR calls, a false discovery rate-adjusted p below 0.01 and a log2 fold-change threshold of 1 were applied. As an exploratory analysis of dynamics, max-normalized trajectories of the 1000 most abundant clonotypes were examined by PCA with hierarchical clustering. Separately sequenced CD4+ and CD8+ repertoires were used to assign a CD4 or CD8 phenotype to each responding clone. Starting from the raw public reads, TCRdb applied fastp trimming at Q25, assembled clones with MiXCR and retained in-frame beta chains. Identical CDR3 proteins give one entry, which carries the most common genes and DNA. These V and J calls originate from TCRdb's pipeline instead of the authors' own analysis. The sample table holds approximately 450,000 distinct CDR3 sequences, of which about 20% were seen once. The top ten constitute roughly 12% of the sample.

Ficoll-Paque density gradient centrifugation was used to isolate PBMCs. The TCR originated in an adult woman who had mild COVID-19 (a few samples of this study predate the infection). The sample titles of this study are shuffled in the database, so cell type and time point are left out; the donor was told from shared clones. The sample was PBMCs or a T cell subset sorted from them (not recorded which). The chain was built from TRBV10-3 and TRBJ1-5; the D gene remains uncertain. The DNA sequence is TGTGCCATCAGTGAGGGGAATCAGCCCCAGCATTTT. Translated, this gives CAISEGNQPQHF.